The 32 T cell receptor beta chains listed next were all sequenced from one sample in a study of blood T cell repertoires in COVID-19. The data were produced by immunoSEQ multiplex PCR, yet TCRdb's version contains in-frame clones alone and is incomplete. The sample lists 150,000 to 200,000 clones, approximately 82% occurring once. Sequencing input: peripheral blood. These receptors originate from a woman of 80 years or more with acute or convalescent COVID-19.

The rearrangement links TRBV6-1 to TRBJ1-2; D is possibly TRBD1 (6 bases). Germline V gene sequence: CDR1 MNHNS, CDR2 SASEGT. There are 13 residues in the CDR3. Trimming removed 6 bases from V and 5 bases from J, with 13 bases in between. Here the CDR3 DNA reads TGTGCCAGCAGAGGACAGCCCATATATGGCTACACCTTC. Translation: CASRGQPIYGYTF.

The chain joins TRBV4-1 to TRBJ1-2; 10 bases fit TRBD1. Trimming removed 1 base from V and 4 bases from J; junction bases left unmatched: 9. CDR3 length equals 17 residues. The V gene's germline CDR1 is MGHRA and CDR2 YSYEKL. The CDR3 sequence is CASSQGPGTGDPYGYTF. In DNA form, the CDR3 reads TGCGCCAGCAGCCAAGGCCCCGGGACAGGGGATCCCTATGGCTACACCTTC.

The chain combines TRBV12-5 with TRBJ1-2; no reliable D call. Trimming pared 7 bases from V and 6 bases from J, leaving 12 bases between. The length of the CDR3 is 12 residues. Germline CDR1 LGHNT, CDR2 FRNRAP. CDR3 nucleotide sequence: TGTGCTAGTGCCGAGAGGGAGAATGGCTACACCTTC. Amino acid sequence: CASAERENGYTF.

This chain joins TRBV19 and TRBJ2-7, with 8 bases that match TRBD1. The germline V gene encodes CDR1 LNHDA and CDR2 SQIVND (reference sequence). Losses at the gene ends were 10 bases for V and 0 bases for J; bases not matched to a gene: 8. The CDR3 is 14 residues long. CDR3: CATKDRASSYEQYF. Written as DNA, the CDR3 is TGTGCCACCAAGGACAGGGCCAGCTCCTACGAGCAGTACTTC.

V gene TRBV5-6 combines with J gene TRBJ1-5; D gene ambiguous. Trimming left V 6 bases short and J 4 bases short, with 17 bases between. Germline CDR1 SGHDT, CDR2 YYEEEE. This CDR3 spans 15 amino acids. DNA of the CDR3: TGTGCCAGCACCCGAAACGGTTTACCAAATCAGCCCCAGCATTTT. Translation gives CASTRNGLPNQPQHF.

In this sample, this clone turned up once. The V gene is TRBV7-2, the J gene TRBJ1-5; no definite D call. Germline CDR1 and CDR2: SGHTA and FQGNSA. This CDR3 is built from 13 residues. Trimming removed 2 bases at V and 7 bases at J, with 9 bases between. CDR3 coding DNA: TGTGCCAGCAGCTTACGGGGTTCGCAGCCCCAGCATTTT. Translating it yields CASSLRGSQPQHF.

This chain joins TRBV14 and TRBJ1-3; D not certain. From germline, CDR1 is SGHDN and CDR2 FVKESK. Between the trimmed V and J ends, which lost 1 base and 2 bases, there was a span of 6 bases. The CDR3 is made up of 14 amino acids. The CDR3 is CASSQAPAGNTIYF. The DNA for the CDR3 is TGTGCCAGCAGCCAAGCTCCGGCTGGAAACACCATATATTTT.

The V gene is TRBV5-1, the J gene TRBJ2-5, with D possibly matching TRBD2 (7 bases). This CDR3 comprises 15 residues. Germline lookup yields CDR1 SGHRS and CDR2 YFSETQ. Trimming stripped 4 bases from V and 1 base from J, with 14 bases between. CDR3 region: CASSTRGGPQETQYF. The CDR3 DNA sequence: TGCGCCAGCAGCACGAGGGGGGGACCCCAAGAGACCCAGTACTTC.

This chain uses TRBV3-1 (or the pseudogene TRBV3-2) with TRBJ2-1, with a weak D call TRBD1 (5 bases). The CDR3 length is 15 residues. Germline V lookup: CDR1 LGHDT, CDR2 YNNKEL (reference sequence). Trimming cost V 0 bases and J 6 bases, with 12 bases left between them. The CDR3 spells CASSQEGPPTNEQFF. In DNA, the CDR3 is TGTGCCAGCAGCCAAGAGGGGCCACCCACCAATGAGCAGTTCTTC.

The chain joins TRBV14 to TRBJ2-1; D might be TRBD2 (7 bases). The germline V and J ends were trimmed by 0 bases and 4 bases, with 16 bases remaining between them. This CDR3 is 17 amino acids long. The germline V gene has CDR1 SGHDN and CDR2 FVKESK. CDR3 in amino acids: CASSQEWGGAKYNEQFF. The CDR3 region has the DNA TGTGCCAGCAGCCAAGAGTGGGGGGGCGCGAAGTACAATGAGCAGTTCTTC.

A single count supports this clone. V usage is TRBV3-1 (or the pseudogene TRBV3-2) and J usage is TRBJ1-2; TRBD1 might be the D (6 bases). Trimming pared 1 base from V and 3 bases from J, leaving 12 bases between. This CDR3 has 15 residues. Germline V gene sequence: CDR1 LGHDT, CDR2 YNNKEL (reference sequence). The CDR3 nucleotides are TGTGCCAGCAGCCAAGGGGTCCAGGGGTACTATGGCTACACCTTC. This sequence encodes CASSQGVQGYYGYTF.

V usage is TRBV4-1 and J usage is TRBJ1-1; D unclear. The CDR3 has 17 amino acids. V lost 6 bases, J lost 4 bases, and 24 bases lay in between. Looked up from germline, CDR1 is MGHRA and CDR2 is YSYEKL. The CDR3 DNA reads TGCGCCAGCAGTCTAATAGGCGGGGAGGGAAGAAGCACTGAAGCTTTCTTT. This sequence encodes CASSLIGGEGRSTEAFF.

The sample holds a few counts of this clone. The chain carries TRBV7-9 and TRBJ1-4; D is uncertain. The germline CDR1 and CDR2 sequences are SEHNR and FQNEAQ (reference sequence). There are 13 residues in the CDR3. V was trimmed by 5 bases and J by 6 bases, leaving 10 bases between them. The CDR3 DNA follows: TGTGCCAGCAGCGAGGTCAGAGATGAAAAACTGTTTTTT. Translation gives CASSEVRDEKLFF.

In its sample, this clone was seen a few times. In nucleotides, the CDR3 is TGTGCCAGCAGCTTACAAAGGACTAGCGGCACCGGGGAGCTGTTTTTT. It codes for CASSLQRTSGTGELFF. This sequence joins TRBV7-9 and TRBJ2-2; 10 bases are shared with TRBD2. Losses at the gene ends were 2 bases for V and 4 bases for J; bases not matched to a gene: 4. This CDR3 region has 16 residues. Germline CDR1 SEHNR, CDR2 FQNEAQ (reference sequence). The full variable domain, its missing parts supplied by reference TRBV7-9 and TRBJ2-2, is DTGVSQNPRHKITKRGQNVTFRCDPISEHNRLYWYRQTLGQGPEFLTYFQNEAQLEKSRLLSDRFSAERPKGSFSTLEIQRTEQGDSAMYLCASSLQRTSGTGELFFGEGSRLTVL.

The chain links TRBV5-4 to TRBJ2-1, with 9 positions matching TRBD2. Germline V CDR1 and CDR2: SGHNT, YYREEE (reference sequence). V shed 0 bases, J shed 8 bases, and the junction held 9 bases outside the gene matches. This CDR3 is built from 16 residues. CDR3: CASSLGGGRALDEQFF. Written as DNA, the CDR3 is TGTGCCAGCAGCTTGGGTGGCGGGAGGGCCCTAGATGAGCAGTTCTTC.

This clone was counted only a few times. The chain joins TRBV7-2 to TRBJ2-1, with D possibly TRBD2 on 6 matching bases. This CDR3 comprises 14 residues. The V and J ends lost 3 bases and 10 bases respectively, with 16 bases between them. Germline lookup yields CDR1 SGHTA and CDR2 FQGNSA. In DNA, the CDR3 is TGTGCCAGCAGCTTCTCCTGGGAGGTTCGGGAGCAGTTCTTC. Encoded protein: CASSFSWEVREQFF.

This sequence joins TRBV7-2 and TRBJ2-1; 9 positions match TRBD2. The V segment lost 1 base and the J segment 15 bases; nucleotides outside the gene matches: 7. Germline loops: CDR1 SGHTA, CDR2 FQGNSA. This CDR3 is built from 13 residues. The CDR3 reads CASSLEGGRVPFF. The CDR3 DNA follows: TGTGCCAGCAGCTTAGAGGGCGGGAGGGTCCCGTTCTTC.

This clone was found once. The rearrangement uses TRBV19 and TRBJ1-2; the D gene is possibly TRBD1 (6 bases). V lost 7 bases to trimming and J lost 4 bases, with 16 bases between them. The CDR3 is 14 residues long. Germline values: CDR1 LNHDA, CDR2 SQIVND (reference sequence). The CDR3 loop is CASIRGASGYGYTF. CDR3 DNA: TGTGCCAGTATCCGGGGGGCCTCTGGCTATGGCTACACCTTC.

The genes are TRBV7-2 and TRBJ2-3, with a weak D call TRBD2 (6 bases). V was trimmed by 2 bases and J by 4 bases, leaving 13 bases between them. The CDR3 length is 15 residues. Germline V gene sequence: CDR1 SGHTA, CDR2 FQGNSA. The CDR3 coding sequence is TGTGCCAGCAGCTTACGGATACTAGCCTCAGATACGCAGTATTTT. Amino acids: CASSLRILASDTQYF. Complete variable domain (other parts from reference TRBV7-2 and TRBJ2-3): GAGVSQSPSNKVTEKGKDVELRCDPISGHTALYWYRQSLGQGLEFLIYFQGNSAPDKSGLPSDRFSAERTGGSVSTLTIQRTQQEDSAVYLCASSLRILASDTQYFGPGTRLTVL.

Note on this clone: The DNA is left out, because the CDR3 cannot be placed on it with certainty; the CDR3 is given as TCRdb lists it. CDR3 sequence reads: CASSVGGGSQPTF. V is TRBV9 and J is TRBJ1-2. Germline CDR1 and CDR2: SGDLS and YYNGEE. A total of 13 residues make up the CDR3, ends included.

The chain links TRBV6-1 to TRBJ1-2; tentatively, D is TRBD1 (5 bases). Germline V CDR1 and CDR2: MNHNS, SASEGT. V lost 2 bases to trimming and J lost 5 bases, with 15 bases between them. This CDR3 is built from 15 residues. CDR3 DNA: TGTGCCAGCAGTGAATCTAATCGACAGCAATATGGCTACACCTTC. Amino acid sequence: CASSESNRQQYGYTF.

This chain connects TRBV29-1 to TRBJ2-7; no definite D call. V lost 2 bases and J 4 bases, leaving 9 bases between the germline ends. CDR1 is SQVTM, CDR2 ANQGSEA, per germline. This CDR3 contains 12 residues. The CDR3 bases are TGCAGCGTTGAAACGGTCCTATACGAGCAGTACTTC. It codes for CSVETVLYEQYF.

The chain has TRBV5-1 and TRBJ2-7, with D maybe TRBD2 (5 bases). CDR1 SGHRS and CDR2 YFSETQ come from the germline V gene. The V end lost 4 bases, the J end lost 5 bases, and 10 bases lay between the germline ends. The CDR3 length is 12 residues. In DNA, the CDR3 is TGCGCCAGCAGCCTACCTAGCAACGAGCAGTACTTC. Its protein is CASSLPSNEQYF.

This clone was seen once. The genes are TRBV19 and TRBJ1-1; TRBD1 is a possible D gene (5 bases). V was clipped by 9 bases and J by 4 bases, with 18 bases between them. CDR1 is LNHDA, CDR2 SQIVND, per germline (reference sequence). The CDR3 is 14 amino acids. CDR3 coding DNA: TGTGCCAGCAGGGCTCAAGGATCGGGCACTGAAGCTTTCTTT. This encodes CASRAQGSGTEAFF.

This sequence joins TRBV5-1 and TRBJ2-7; 8 nucleotides align to TRBD1. CDR1 is SGHRS, CDR2 YFSETQ, per germline. There are 14 residues in the CDR3. Germline trimming cut 0 bases from V and 5 bases from J; bases unmatched to any gene: 4. The CDR3 region has the DNA TGCGCCAGCAGCTTGGGGACAGGGAACGACGAGCAGTACTTC. Its translation is CASSLGTGNDEQYF.

V and J are TRBV5-4 and TRBJ1-5; 7 bases match TRBD1. V was pared by 4 bases and J by 9 bases, with 7 bases of the junction left unmatched. Germline V gene lookup returns CDR1 SGHNT and CDR2 YYREEE (reference sequence). There are 13 residues in the CDR3. CDR3 DNA: TGTGCCAGCAGCCAACAGGGGTCGTGGCCCCAGCATTTT. It specifies CASSQQGSWPQHF. Using reference TRBV5-4 and TRBJ1-5 for the parts outside the CDR3, the full variable domain is ETGVTQSPTHLIKTRGQQVTLRCSSQSGHNTVSWYQQALGQGPQFIFQYYREEENGRGNFPPRFSGLQFPNYSSELNVNALELDDSALYLCASSQQGSWPQHFGDGTRLSIL.

The chain is built from TRBV24-1 and TRBJ2-2; no reliable D call. Germline V gene sequence: CDR1 KGHDR, CDR2 SFDVKD. Trimming cost V 5 bases and J 0 bases, with 3 bases left between them. This CDR3 is 13 amino acids long. CDR3 in DNA: TGTGCCACCAGTGCAACGAACACCGGGGAGCTGTTTTTT. It yields the protein CATSATNTGELFF.

The chain recombines TRBV10-2 with TRBJ2-7, with D perhaps TRBD2 (7 bases). From germline, CDR1 is WSHSY and CDR2 SAAADI. The CDR3 is made up of 13 amino acids. The ends were cut back, 8 bases at V and 3 bases at J, with 14 bases in the middle. CDR3 coding DNA: TGCGCCAGCTCAAGAGGGGGGGACTACGAGCAGTACTTC. As protein: CASSRGGDYEQYF.

The CDR3 sequence is CASSYSYRKDTGELFF. In DNA, the CDR3 is TGTGCCAGCAGTTACTCCTACAGGAAGGACACCGGGGAGCTGTTTTTT. The J gene is TRBJ2-2, the V gene TRBV6-5; the D gene is possibly TRBD1 (5 bases). Germline V lookup: CDR1 MNHEY, CDR2 SVGAGI. CDR3 size: 16 residues. The V end lost 0 bases, the J end lost 3 bases, and 11 bases lay between the germline ends.

This clone occurred once. The V and J genes are TRBV14 and TRBJ2-7; 12 bases agree with TRBD2. CDR3 size: 15 residues. CDR1 and CDR2 from the germline V gene are SGHDN and FVKESK. The V gene end was trimmed by 6 bases and the J gene end by 9 bases; junction bases not matched to a gene: 12. The CDR3 DNA follows: TGTGCCAGCAGTCGGACTAGCGGGAAATCGTCGGGGCAGTACTTC. Translating it yields CASSRTSGKSSGQYF. The full variable domain, rest sourced from reference TRBV14 and TRBJ2-7, is EAGVTQFPSHSVIEKGQTVTLRCDPISGHDNLYWYRRVMGKEIKFLLHFVKESKQDESGMPNNRFLAERTGGTYSTLKVQPAELEDSGVYFCASSRTSGKSSGQYFGPGTRLTVT.

This clone was observed a single time. This rearrangement joins TRBV7-2 to TRBJ1-1; TRBD1 is a possible D gene (5 bases). Germline CDR1 is SGHTA and CDR2 is FQGNSA. This CDR3 is 15 amino acids long. Between the trimmed V and J ends, which lost 7 bases and 1 base, there was a span of 16 bases. The CDR3 spells CASTPGPLENTEAFF. The CDR3 nucleotides are TGTGCCAGCACCCCAGGGCCCTTGGAGAACACTGAAGCTTTCTTT. Combining the CDR3 with reference TRBV7-2 and TRBJ1-1 gives the whole variable domain GAGVSQSPSNKVTEKGKDVELRCDPISGHTALYWYRQSLGQGLEFLIYFQGNSAPDKSGLPSDRFSAERTGGSVSTLTIQRTQQEDSAVYLCASTPGPLENTEAFFGQGTRLTVV.

The chain uses TRBV11-2 and TRBJ2-1, with 8 positions matching TRBD2. This CDR3 has 15 amino acids. In germline, CDR1 is SGHAT, CDR2 FQNNGV. V lost 0 bases, J lost 5 bases, and 3 bases stayed unmatched. The CDR3 region has the DNA TGTGCCAGCAGCTTAGAGTGGCGGGAGGACAATGAGCAGTTCTTC. The encoded protein is CASSLEWREDNEQFF. The full variable domain, with the rest looked up from reference TRBV11-2 and TRBJ2-1, is EAGVAQSPRYKIIEKRQSVAFWCNPISGHATLYWYQQILGQGPKLLIQFQNNGVVDDSQLPKDRFSAERLKGVDSTLKIQPAKLEDSAVYLCASSLEWREDNEQFFGPGTRLTVL.